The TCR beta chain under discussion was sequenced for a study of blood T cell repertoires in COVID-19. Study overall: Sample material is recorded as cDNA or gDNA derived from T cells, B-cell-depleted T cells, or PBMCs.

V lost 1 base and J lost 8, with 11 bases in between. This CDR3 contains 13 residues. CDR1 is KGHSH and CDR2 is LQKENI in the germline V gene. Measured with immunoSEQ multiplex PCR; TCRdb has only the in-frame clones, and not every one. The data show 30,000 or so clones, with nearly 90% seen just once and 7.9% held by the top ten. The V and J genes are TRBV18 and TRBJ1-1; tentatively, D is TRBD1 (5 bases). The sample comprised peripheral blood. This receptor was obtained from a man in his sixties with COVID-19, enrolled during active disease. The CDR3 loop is CASSPLPRQEAFF. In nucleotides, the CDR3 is TGTGCCAGCTCACCACTCCCGAGACAGGAAGCTTTCTTT.